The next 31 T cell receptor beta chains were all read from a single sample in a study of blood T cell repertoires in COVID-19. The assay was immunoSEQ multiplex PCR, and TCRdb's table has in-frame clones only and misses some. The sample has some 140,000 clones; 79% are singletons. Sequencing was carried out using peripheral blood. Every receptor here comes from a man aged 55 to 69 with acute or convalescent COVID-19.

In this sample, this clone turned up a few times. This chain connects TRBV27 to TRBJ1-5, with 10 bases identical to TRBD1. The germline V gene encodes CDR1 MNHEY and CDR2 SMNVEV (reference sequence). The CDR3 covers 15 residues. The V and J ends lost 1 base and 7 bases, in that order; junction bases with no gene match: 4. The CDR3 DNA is TGTGCCAGCAGTTTATTAGGGACAGGGGACCAGCCCCAGCATTTT. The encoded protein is CASSLLGTGDQPQHF.

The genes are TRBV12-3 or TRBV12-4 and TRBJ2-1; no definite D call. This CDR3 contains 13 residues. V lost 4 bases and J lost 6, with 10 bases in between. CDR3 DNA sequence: TGTGCCAGCAGTTGGTGGCAAAGCAATGAGCAGTTCTTC. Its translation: CASSWWQSNEQFF.

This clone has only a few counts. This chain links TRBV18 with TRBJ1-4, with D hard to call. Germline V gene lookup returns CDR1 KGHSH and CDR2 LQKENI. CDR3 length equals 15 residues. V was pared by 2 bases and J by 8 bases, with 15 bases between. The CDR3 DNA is TGTGCCAGCTCACCAGGGAACGCGGGCCGGGAAAAACTGTTTTTT. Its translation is CASSPGNAGREKLFF.

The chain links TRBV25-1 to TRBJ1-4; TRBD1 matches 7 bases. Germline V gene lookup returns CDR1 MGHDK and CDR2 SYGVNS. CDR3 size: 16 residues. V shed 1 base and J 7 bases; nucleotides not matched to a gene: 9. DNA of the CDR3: TGTGCCAGCAGTGAATCCCGGACAGGACGGGGTGAAAAACTGTTTTTT. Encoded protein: CASSESRTGRGEKLFF.

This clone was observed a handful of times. DNA of the CDR3: TGTGCCAGCACCTCGTATAGGGGCGATGATAATTCACCCCTCCACTTT. Residues: CASTSYRGDDNSPLHF. J is TRBJ1-6 and V is TRBV4-2; TRBD1 is a possible D gene (5 bases). Germline CDR1 is LGHNA and CDR2 is YNFKEQ. The CDR3 has 16 amino acids. V lost 7 bases to trimming and J lost 5 bases, with 18 bases between them.

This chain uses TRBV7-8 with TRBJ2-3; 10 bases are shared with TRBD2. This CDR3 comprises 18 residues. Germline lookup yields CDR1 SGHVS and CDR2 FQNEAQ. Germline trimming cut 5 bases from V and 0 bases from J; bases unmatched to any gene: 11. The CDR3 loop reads CASSLRPSGSTSTDTQYF. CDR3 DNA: TGTGCCAGCAGCCTCCGCCCTAGCGGGAGCACTAGCACAGATACGCAGTATTTT.

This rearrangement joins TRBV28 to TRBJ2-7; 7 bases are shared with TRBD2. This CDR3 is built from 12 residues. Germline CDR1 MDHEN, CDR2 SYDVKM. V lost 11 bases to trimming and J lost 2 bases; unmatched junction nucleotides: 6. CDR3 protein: CAVSGGPYEQYF. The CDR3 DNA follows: TGTGCCGTATCGGGAGGTCCCTACGAGCAGTACTTC.

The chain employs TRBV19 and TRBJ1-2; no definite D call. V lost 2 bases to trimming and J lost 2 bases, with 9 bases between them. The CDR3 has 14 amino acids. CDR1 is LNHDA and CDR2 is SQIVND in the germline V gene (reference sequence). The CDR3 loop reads CASSISSGNYGYTF. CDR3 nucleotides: TGTGCCAGTAGTATATCTTCGGGGAACTATGGCTACACCTTC.

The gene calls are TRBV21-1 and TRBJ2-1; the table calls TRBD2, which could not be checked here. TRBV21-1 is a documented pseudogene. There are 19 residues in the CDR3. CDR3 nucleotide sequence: TGTGCCAGCAGCCGAGAACCGGGACTAGCGGGAGAACCCTACAATGAGCAGTTCTTC. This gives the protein CASSREPGLAGEPYNEQFF.

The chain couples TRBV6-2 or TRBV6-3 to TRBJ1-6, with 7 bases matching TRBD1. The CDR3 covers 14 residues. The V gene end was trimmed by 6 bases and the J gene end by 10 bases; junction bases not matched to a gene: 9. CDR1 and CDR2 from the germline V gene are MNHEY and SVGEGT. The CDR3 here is CASSPRTGASPLHF. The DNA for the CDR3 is TGTGCCAGCAGCCCGAGGACAGGCGCCTCACCCCTCCACTTT.

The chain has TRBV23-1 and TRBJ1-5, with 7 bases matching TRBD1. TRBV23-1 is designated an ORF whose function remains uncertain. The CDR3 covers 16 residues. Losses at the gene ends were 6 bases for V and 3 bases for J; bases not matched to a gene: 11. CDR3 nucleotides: TGCGCCAGCAGCCCCCCTATAACAGGGGTCAATCAGCCCCAGCATTTT. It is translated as CASSPPITGVNQPQHF.

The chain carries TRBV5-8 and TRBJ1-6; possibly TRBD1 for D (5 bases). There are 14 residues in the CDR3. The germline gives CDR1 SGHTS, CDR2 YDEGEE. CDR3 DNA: TGTGCTGTACCGGGCGGGGCGAAGCATTCACCCCTCCACTTT. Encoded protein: CAVPGGAKHSPLHF.

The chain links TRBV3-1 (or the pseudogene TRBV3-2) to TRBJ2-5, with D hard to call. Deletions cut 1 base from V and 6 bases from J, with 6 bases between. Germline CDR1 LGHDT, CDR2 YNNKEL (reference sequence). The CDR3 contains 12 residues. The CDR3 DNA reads TGTGCCAGCAGCCAAGCCGTCCAGACCCAGTACTTC. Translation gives CASSQAVQTQYF.

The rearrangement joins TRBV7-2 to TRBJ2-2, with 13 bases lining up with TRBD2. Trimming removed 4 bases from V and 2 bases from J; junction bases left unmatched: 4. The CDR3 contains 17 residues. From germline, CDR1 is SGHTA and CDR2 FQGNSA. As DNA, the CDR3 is TGTGCCAGCAGCTCCCGACTAGCGGGAGGAAACACCGGGGAGCTGTTTTTT. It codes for CASSSRLAGGNTGELFF.

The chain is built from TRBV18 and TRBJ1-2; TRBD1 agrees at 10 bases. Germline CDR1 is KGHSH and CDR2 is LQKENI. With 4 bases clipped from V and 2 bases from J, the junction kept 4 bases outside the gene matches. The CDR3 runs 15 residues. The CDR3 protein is CASSLGTGVNYGYTF. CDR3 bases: TGTGCCAGCTCACTTGGGACAGGGGTGAACTATGGCTACACCTTC. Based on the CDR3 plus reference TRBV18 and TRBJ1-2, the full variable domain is NAGVMQNPRHLVRRRGQEARLRCSPMKGHSHVYWYRQLPEEGLKFMVYLQKENIIDESGMPKERFSAEFPKEGPSILRIQQVVRGDSAAYFCASSLGTGVNYGYTFGSGTRLTVV.

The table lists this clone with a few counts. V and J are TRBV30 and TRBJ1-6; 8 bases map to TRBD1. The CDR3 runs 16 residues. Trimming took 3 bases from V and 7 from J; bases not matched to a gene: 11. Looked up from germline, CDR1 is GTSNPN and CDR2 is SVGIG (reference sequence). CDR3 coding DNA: TGTGCCTGGAGGGAAGGGACAGGAAATCGAAATTCACCCCTCCACTTT. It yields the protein CAWREGTGNRNSPLHF.

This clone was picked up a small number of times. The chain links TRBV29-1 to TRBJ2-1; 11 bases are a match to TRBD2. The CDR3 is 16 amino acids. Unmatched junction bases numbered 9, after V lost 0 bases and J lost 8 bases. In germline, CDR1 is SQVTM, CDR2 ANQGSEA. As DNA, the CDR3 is TGCAGCGTTGAAGATTCTGGAACTAGCGGGAGAGATGAGCAGTTCTTC. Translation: CSVEDSGTSGRDEQFF.

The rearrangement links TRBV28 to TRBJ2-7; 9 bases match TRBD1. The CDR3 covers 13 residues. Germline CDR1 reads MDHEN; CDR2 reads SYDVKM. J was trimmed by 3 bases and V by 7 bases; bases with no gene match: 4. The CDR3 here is CASIGTGRYEQYF. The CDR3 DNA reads TGTGCCAGCATCGGGACAGGGCGCTACGAGCAGTACTTC.

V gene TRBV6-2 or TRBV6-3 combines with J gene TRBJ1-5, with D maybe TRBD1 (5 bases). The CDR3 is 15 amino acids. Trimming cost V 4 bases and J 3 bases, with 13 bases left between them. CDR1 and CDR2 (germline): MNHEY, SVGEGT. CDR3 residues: CASSLHRSTNQPQHF. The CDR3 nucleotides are TGTGCCAGCAGTTTACACAGGTCCACCAATCAGCCCCAGCATTTT.

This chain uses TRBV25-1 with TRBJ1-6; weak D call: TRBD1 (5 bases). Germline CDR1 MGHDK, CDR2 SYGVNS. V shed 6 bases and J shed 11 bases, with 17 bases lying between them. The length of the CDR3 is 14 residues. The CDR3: CASRPGTQRAPLHF. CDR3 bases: TGTGCCAGCAGGCCCGGGACTCAAAGGGCACCCCTCCACTTT.

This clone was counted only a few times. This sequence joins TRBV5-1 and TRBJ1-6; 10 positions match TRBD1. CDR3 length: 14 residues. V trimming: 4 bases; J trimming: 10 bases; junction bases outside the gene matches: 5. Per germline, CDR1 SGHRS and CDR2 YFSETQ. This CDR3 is CASSAGQGSSPLHF. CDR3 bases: TGCGCCAGCAGCGCGGGACAGGGGTCCTCACCCCTCCACTTT. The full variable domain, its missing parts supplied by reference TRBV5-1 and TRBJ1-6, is KAGVTQTPRYLIKTRGQQVTLSCSPISGHRSVSWYQQTPGQGLQFLFEYFSETQRNKGNFPGRFSGRQFSNSRSEMNVSTLELGDSALYLCASSAGQGSSPLHFGNGTRLTVT.

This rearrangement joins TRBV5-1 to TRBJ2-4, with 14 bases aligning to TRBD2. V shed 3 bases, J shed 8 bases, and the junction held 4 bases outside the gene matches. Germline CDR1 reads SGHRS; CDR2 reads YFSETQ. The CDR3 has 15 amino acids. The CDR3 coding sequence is TGCGCCAGCAGCTCGGGGACTAGCGGGGGAGACATTCAGTACTTC. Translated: CASSSGTSGGDIQYF.

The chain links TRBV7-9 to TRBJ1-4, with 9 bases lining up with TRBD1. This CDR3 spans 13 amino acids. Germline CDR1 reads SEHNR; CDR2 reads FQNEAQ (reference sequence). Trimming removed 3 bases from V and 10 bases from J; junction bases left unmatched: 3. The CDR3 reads CASSFKTGGKLFF. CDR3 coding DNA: TGTGCCAGCAGCTTTAAGACAGGGGGAAAACTGTTTTTT.

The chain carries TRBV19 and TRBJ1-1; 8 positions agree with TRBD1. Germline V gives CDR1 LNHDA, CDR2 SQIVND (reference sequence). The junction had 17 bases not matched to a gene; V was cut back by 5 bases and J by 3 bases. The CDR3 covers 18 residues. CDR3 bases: TGTGCCAGTAGTCCCCGGAGTTCCGGCAGGGGGCCCGACACTGAAGCTTTCTTT. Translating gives CASSPRSSGRGPDTEAFF.

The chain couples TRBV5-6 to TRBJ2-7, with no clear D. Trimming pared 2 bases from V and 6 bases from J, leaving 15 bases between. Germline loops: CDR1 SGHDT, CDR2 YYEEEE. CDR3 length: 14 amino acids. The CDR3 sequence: CASSFGSPLGEQYF. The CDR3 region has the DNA TGTGCCAGCAGCTTCGGGTCCCCCCTCGGCGAGCAGTACTTC.

CDR3 region: CAWTGQQTHEQYF. The CDR3 DNA follows: TGTGCCTGGACAGGACAGCAGACGCACGAGCAGTACTTC. The chain employs TRBV30 and TRBJ2-7; a weak D match, TRBD1 (6 bases). CDR3 length: 13 residues. Germline V gene data show CDR1 as GTSNPN and CDR2 as SVGIG (reference sequence). V lost 4 bases to trimming and J lost 5 bases, with 15 bases between them.

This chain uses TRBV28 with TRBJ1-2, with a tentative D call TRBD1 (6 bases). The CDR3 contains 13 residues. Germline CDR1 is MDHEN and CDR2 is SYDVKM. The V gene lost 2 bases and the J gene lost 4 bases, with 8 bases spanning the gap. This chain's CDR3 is CASSLKGGYGYTF. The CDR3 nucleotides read TGTGCCAGCAGTTTAAAAGGGGGCTATGGCTACACCTTC.

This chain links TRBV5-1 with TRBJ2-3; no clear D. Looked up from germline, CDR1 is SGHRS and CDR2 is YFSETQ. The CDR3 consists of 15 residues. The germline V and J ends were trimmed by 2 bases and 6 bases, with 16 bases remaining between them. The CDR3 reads CASSFQQPDADTQYF. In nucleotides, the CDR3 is TGCGCCAGCAGCTTTCAACAGCCCGATGCGGATACGCAGTATTTT. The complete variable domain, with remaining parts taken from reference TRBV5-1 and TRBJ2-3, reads KAGVTQTPRYLIKTRGQQVTLSCSPISGHRSVSWYQQTPGQGLQFLFEYFSETQRNKGNFPGRFSGRQFSNSRSEMNVSTLELGDSALYLCASSFQQPDADTQYFGPGTRLTVL.

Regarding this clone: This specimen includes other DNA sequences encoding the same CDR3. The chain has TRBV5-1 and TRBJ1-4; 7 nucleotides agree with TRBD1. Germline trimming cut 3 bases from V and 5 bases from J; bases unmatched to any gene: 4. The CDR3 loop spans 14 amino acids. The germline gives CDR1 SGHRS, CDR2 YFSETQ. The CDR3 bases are TGCGCCAGCAGCTCGGACAGGCCGAATGAAAAACTGTTTTTT. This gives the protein CASSSDRPNEKLFF.

Here the CDR3 DNA reads TGTGCCAGCAGCTTGGGTGGACTCAGGGGAAACACCATATATTTT. Amino acid sequence: CASSLGGLRGNTIYF. The chain recombines TRBV5-8 with TRBJ1-3; no clear D gene. The V gene lost 0 bases and the J gene lost 4 bases, with 11 bases spanning the gap. The CDR3 contains 15 residues. Germline CDR1 reads SGHTS; CDR2 reads YDEGEE.

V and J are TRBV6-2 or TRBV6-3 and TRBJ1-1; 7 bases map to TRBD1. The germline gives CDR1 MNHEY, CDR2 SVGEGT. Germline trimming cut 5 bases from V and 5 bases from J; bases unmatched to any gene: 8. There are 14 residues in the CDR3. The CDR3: CASSKTGAGTEAFF. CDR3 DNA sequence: TGTGCCAGCAGTAAAACAGGGGCCGGGACTGAAGCTTTCTTT.